This T cell receptor (beta chain) was captured in a study of blood T cell repertoires in COVID-19. Study in general: The samples span acute and convalescent COVID-19 from the United States, Italy and Spain. Nucleic acid was either cDNA or gDNA, and it came from T cells, B-cell-depleted T cells, or PBMCs.

CDR1 is SNHLY, CDR2 FYNNEI, per germline. The germline V and J ends were trimmed by 5 bases and 0 bases, with 8 bases remaining between them. The CDR3 has 15 amino acids. This clone came up many times. Source study methods: Scientists estimated how many nucleated cells there were by amplifying reference gene primers. TCRdb keeps only in-frame clones here, not all; method: immunoSEQ multiplex PCR. The V and J calls and clone size come from that table; D and trimming were worked out from the DNA. Of 220,000 or so clones in the sample, approximately 80% are singletons; the top ten hold 3% to 4%. The material sequenced was PBMCs or T cells enriched from blood (not recorded which). The TCR was taken from a woman aged 60-75 years who had recovered from COVID-19. The chain links TRBV2 to TRBJ2-6; no definite D call. The CDR3 DNA is TGTGCCAGCAGTCGTTTGAGCTCTGGGGCCAACGTCCTGACTTTC. Residues: CASSRLSSGANVLTF.